The 8 T cell receptor beta chains below were found in one sample sequenced in a study of blood T cell repertoires in COVID-19. Measured with immunoSEQ multiplex PCR; TCRdb has only the in-frame clones, and not every one. In the table there are fewer than 450,000 clones, 85% to 90% of which are singletons. Sequencing used peripheral blood. The receptors were gathered from a woman aged 45-59 years with COVID-19, enrolled during active disease.

The V and J genes are TRBV4-3 and TRBJ2-1; 10 nucleotides line up with TRBD2. The CDR3 totals 15 residues. CDR1 is LGHNA and CDR2 is YSLEER in the germline V gene. V was pared by 4 bases and J by 4 bases, with 4 bases of the junction left unmatched. Here the CDR3 DNA reads TGCGCCAGCAGCCCAACTAGCGGGATATACAATGAGCAGTTCTTC. It translates to CASSPTSGIYNEQFF.

This sequence joins TRBV6-5 and TRBJ2-7; D is perhaps TRBD2 (5 bases). The V gene lost 0 bases and the J gene lost 6 bases, with 15 bases spanning the gap. CDR1 MNHEY and CDR2 SVGAGI come from the germline V gene. The CDR3 has 15 residues. CDR3 residues: CASSYSKLGLGEQYF. The CDR3 DNA reads TGTGCCAGCAGTTACTCGAAACTAGGACTGGGCGAGCAGTACTTC.

This chain joins TRBV5-1 and TRBJ2-7, with D possibly being TRBD2 (5 bases). V shed 4 bases and J shed 7 bases, with 27 bases lying between them. This CDR3 has 17 amino acids. Germline V gives CDR1 SGHRS, CDR2 YFSETQ. The CDR3 is CASSRDGFERALREQYF. CDR3 DNA: TGCGCCAGCAGCCGGGATGGGTTCGAGAGGGCCCTGCGGGAGCAGTACTTC.

The chain couples TRBV6-4 to TRBJ1-2, with D unclear. The CDR3 contains 13 residues. The germline V gene encodes CDR1 MRHNA and CDR2 SNTAGT. The V end lost 5 bases, the J end lost 3 bases, and 10 bases lay between the germline ends. CDR3 residues: CASSKGEDYGYTF. The CDR3 nucleotides are TGTGCCAGCAGTAAAGGAGAGGACTATGGCTACACCTTC.

The CDR3 DNA follows: TGTGCCAGCAGCTTGGCCCTTACTAGCGGGAGAGGGTCAGATACGCAGTATTTT. It is translated as CASSLALTSGRGSDTQYF. The rearrangement joins TRBV5-4 to TRBJ2-3; 11 bases are shared with TRBD2. J gave up 4 bases and V 0 bases, and 10 bases lay outside the gene matches. The CDR3 sequence is 18 residues long. Germline V lookup: CDR1 SGHNT, CDR2 YYREEE (reference sequence).

The chain combines TRBV5-6 with TRBJ1-1; D uncertain. V lost 2 bases and J 7 bases, leaving 9 bases between the germline ends. This CDR3 comprises 12 residues. The V gene's germline CDR1 is SGHDT and CDR2 YYEEEE. DNA of the CDR3: TGTGCCAGCAGCTTTAATTCCGTTGAAGCTTTCTTT. Its protein product is CASSFNSVEAFF.

Only a few counts were recorded for this clone. This chain joins TRBV7-8 and TRBJ1-1, with D possibly matching TRBD1 (5 bases). The germline V gene encodes CDR1 SGHVS and CDR2 FQNEAQ. The CDR3 has 13 residues. V was trimmed by 6 bases and J by 4 bases, leaving 12 bases between them. The CDR3 nucleotides read TGTGCCAGCAGTTACGGGGGTAGCACTGAAGCTTTCTTT. The encoded protein is CASSYGGSTEAFF. The full variable domain, its missing parts supplied by reference TRBV7-8 and TRBJ1-1, is GAGVSQSPRYKVAKRGQDVALRCDPISGHVSLFWYQQALGQGPEFLTYFQNEAQLDKSGLPSDRFFAERPEGSVSTLKIQRTQQEDSAVYLCASSYGGSTEAFFGQGTRLTVV.

The chain uses TRBV6-5 and TRBJ1-6; D is possibly TRBD1 (6 bases). V was trimmed by 6 bases and J by 13 bases, leaving 13 bases between them. The CDR3 totals 12 residues. From germline, CDR1 is MNHEY and CDR2 SVGAGI. CDR3 nucleotides: TGTGCCAGCAGATCGGAAAGGGGGCCCCTCCACTTT. Its translation is CASRSERGPLHF.